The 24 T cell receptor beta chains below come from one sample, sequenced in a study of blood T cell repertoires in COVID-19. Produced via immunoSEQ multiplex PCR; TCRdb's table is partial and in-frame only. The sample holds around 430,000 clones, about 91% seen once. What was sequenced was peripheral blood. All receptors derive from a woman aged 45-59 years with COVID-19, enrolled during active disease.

This CDR3 is CASSRVPHQGTTYEAFF. CDR3 nucleotides: TGCGCCAGCAGTCGGGTCCCGCATCAGGGAACCACCTATGAAGCTTTCTTT. This rearrangement joins TRBV5-1 to TRBJ1-1; a possible D gene is TRBD1 (5 bases). Germline CDR1 SGHRS, CDR2 YFSETQ. The CDR3 contains 17 residues. Trimming took off 5 bases at V and 7 bases at J, with 27 bases between the two ends.

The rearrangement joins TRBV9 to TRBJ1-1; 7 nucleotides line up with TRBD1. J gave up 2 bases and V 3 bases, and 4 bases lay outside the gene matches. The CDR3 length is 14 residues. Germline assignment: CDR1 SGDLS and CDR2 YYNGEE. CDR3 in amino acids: CASSAGDRNTEAFF. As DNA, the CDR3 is TGTGCCAGCAGCGCGGGGGACAGAAACACTGAAGCTTTCTTT.

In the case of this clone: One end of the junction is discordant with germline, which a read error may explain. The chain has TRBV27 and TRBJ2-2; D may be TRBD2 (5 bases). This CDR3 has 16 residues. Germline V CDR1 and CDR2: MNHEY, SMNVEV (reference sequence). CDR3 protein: CASSLSGVEGTGELFF. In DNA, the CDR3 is TGTGCCAGCAGTCTATCAGGCGTCGAGGGCACCGGGGAGCTGTTTTTT.

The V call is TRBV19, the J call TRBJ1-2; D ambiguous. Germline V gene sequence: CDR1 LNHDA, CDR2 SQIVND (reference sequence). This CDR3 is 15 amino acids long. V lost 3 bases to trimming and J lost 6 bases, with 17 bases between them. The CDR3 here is CASSIGTGFDDGYTF. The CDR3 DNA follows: TGTGCCAGTAGTATCGGAACCGGGTTTGATGATGGCTACACCTTC.

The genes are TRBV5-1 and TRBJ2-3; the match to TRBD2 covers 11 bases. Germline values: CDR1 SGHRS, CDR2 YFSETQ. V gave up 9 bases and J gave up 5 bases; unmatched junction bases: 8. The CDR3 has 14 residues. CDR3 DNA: TGCGCCACCAATAGCGGGGGGGCAGAAGATACGCAGTATTTT. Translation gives CATNSGGAEDTQYF.

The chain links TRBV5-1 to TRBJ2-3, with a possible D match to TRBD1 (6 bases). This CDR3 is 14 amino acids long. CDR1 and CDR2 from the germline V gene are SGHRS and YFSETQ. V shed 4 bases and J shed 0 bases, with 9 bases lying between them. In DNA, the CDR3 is TGCGCCAGCAGCCAGGGGCCAAGCACAGATACGCAGTATTTT. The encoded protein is CASSQGPSTDTQYF.

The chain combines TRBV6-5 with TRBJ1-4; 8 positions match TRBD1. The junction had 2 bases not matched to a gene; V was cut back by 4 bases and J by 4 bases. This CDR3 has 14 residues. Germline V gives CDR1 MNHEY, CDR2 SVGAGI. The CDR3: CASSSGGFNEKLFF. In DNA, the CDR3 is TGTGCCAGCAGTTCAGGGGGCTTTAATGAAAAACTGTTTTTT.

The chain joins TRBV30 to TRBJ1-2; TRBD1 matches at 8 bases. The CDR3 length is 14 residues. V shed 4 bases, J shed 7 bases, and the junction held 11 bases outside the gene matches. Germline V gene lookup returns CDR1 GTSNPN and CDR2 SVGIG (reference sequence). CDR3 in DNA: TGTGCCTGGAATCAGGGGGCGGCGGTCGTTGGCTACACCTTC. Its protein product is CAWNQGAAVVGYTF.

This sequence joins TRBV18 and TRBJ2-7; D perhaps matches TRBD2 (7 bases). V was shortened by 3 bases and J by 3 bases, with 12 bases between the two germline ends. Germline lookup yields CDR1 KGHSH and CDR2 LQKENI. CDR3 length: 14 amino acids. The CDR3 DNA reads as TGTGCCAGCTCACCGGGGGGGGGCCACTACGAGCAGTACTTC. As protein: CASSPGGGHYEQYF.

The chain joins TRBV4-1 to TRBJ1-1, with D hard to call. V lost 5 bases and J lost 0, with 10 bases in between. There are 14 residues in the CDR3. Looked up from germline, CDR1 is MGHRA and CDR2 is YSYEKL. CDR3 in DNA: TGCGCCAGCAGCTCACGCGGGGTGAACACTGAAGCTTTCTTT. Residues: CASSSRGVNTEAFF.

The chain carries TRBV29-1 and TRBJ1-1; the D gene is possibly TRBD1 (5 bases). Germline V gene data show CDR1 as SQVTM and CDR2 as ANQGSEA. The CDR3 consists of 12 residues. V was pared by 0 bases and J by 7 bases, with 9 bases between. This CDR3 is CSVEENGGEAFF. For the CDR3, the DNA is TGCAGCGTTGAAGAGAACGGGGGTGAAGCTTTCTTT. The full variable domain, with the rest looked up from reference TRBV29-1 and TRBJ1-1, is SAVISQKPSRDICQRGTSLTIQCQVDSQVTMMFWYRQQPGQSLTLIATANQGSEATYESGFVIDKFPISRPNLTFSTLTVSNMSPEDSSIYLCSVEENGGEAFFGQGTRLTVV.

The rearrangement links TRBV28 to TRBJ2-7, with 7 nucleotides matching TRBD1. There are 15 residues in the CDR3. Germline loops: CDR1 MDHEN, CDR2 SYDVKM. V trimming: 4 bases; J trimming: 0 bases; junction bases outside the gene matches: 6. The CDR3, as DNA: TGTGCCAGCAGTTCCCGGACAGGACTCTCCTACGAGCAGTACTTC. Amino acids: CASSSRTGLSYEQYF.

The chain's CDR3 is CASSEYRGGGYTF. The DNA for the CDR3 is TGTGCCAGCAGTGAATACCGGGGAGGTGGCTACACCTTC. The chain is built from TRBV6-4 and TRBJ1-2; D is undetermined. V gave up 3 bases and J gave up 7 bases, with 12 bases separating them. The CDR3 runs to 13 residues. In germline, CDR1 is MRHNA, CDR2 SNTAGT.

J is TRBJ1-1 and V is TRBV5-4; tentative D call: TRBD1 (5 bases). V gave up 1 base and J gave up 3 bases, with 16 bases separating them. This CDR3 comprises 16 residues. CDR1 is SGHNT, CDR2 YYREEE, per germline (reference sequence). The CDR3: CASSLNVGRRDTEAFF. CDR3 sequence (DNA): TGTGCCAGCAGCTTGAACGTGGGGCGCCGGGACACTGAAGCTTTCTTT.

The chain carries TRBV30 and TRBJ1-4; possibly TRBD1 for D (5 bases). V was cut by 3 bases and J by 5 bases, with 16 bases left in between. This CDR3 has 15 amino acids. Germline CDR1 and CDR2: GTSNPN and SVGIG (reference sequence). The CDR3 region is CAWRLLSGLNEKLFF. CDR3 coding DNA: TGTGCCTGGAGGCTTCTATCAGGGTTGAATGAAAAACTGTTTTTT.

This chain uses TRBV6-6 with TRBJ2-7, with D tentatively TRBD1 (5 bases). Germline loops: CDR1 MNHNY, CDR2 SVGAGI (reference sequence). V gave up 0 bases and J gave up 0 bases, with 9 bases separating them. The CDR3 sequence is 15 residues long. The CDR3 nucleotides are TGTGCCAGCAGTTACTCGAGACAGTTCTCCTACGAGCAGTACTTC. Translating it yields CASSYSRQFSYEQYF.

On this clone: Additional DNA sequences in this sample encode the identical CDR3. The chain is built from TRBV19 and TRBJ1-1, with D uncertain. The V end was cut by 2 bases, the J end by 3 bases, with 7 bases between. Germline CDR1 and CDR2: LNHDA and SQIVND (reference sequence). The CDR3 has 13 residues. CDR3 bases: TGTGCCAGTAGTATAATTGGAGACACTGAAGCTTTCTTT. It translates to CASSIIGDTEAFF.

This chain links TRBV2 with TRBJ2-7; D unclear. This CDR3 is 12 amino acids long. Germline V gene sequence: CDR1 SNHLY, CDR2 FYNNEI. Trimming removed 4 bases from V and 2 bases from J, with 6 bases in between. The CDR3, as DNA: TGTGCCAGCAGTGGTAAGCCCTACGAGCAGTACTTC. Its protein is CASSGKPYEQYF.

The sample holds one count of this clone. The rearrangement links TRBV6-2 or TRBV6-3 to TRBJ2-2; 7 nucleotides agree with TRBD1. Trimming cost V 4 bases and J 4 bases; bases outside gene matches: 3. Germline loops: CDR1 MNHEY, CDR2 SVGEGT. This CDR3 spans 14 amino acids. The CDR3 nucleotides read TGTGCCAGCAGTTGGACAGGAGGCACCGGGGAGCTGTTTTTT. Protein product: CASSWTGGTGELFF.

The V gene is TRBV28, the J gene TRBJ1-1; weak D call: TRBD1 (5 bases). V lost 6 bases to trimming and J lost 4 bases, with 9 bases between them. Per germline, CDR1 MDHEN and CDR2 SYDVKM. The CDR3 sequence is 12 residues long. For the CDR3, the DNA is TGTGCCAGCAGGGGGCTGGGCACTGAAGCTTTCTTT. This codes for CASRGLGTEAFF. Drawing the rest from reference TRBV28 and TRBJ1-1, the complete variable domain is DVKVTQSSRYLVKRTGEKVFLECVQDMDHENMFWYRQDPGLGLRLIYFSYDVKMKEKGDIPEGYSVSREKKERFSLILESASTNQTSMYLCASRGLGTEAFFGQGTRLTVV.

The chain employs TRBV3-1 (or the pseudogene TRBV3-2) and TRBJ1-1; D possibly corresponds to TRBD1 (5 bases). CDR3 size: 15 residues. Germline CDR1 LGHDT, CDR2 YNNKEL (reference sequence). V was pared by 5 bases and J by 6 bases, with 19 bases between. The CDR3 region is CASSSRTGAVAEAFF. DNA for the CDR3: TGTGCCAGCAGCTCCCGCACTGGGGCGGTGGCTGAAGCTTTCTTT.

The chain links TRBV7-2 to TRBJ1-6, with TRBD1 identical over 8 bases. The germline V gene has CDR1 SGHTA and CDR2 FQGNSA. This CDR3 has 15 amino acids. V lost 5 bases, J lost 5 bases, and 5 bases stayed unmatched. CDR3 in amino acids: CASSRGTGDNSPLHF. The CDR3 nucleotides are TGTGCCAGCAGCCGTGGGACAGGAGATAATTCACCCCTCCACTTT.

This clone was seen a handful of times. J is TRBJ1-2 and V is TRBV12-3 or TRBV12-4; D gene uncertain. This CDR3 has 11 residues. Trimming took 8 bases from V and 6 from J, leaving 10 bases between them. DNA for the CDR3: TGTGCCAGCGGAGACGGGGATGGCTACACCTTC. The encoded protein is CASGDGDGYTF.

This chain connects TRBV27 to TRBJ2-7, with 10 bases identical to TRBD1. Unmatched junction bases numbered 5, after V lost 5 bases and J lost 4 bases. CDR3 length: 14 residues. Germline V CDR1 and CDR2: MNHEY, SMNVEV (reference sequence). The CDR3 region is CASSQSGQGYEQYF. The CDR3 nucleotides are TGTGCCAGCAGTCAGTCGGGACAGGGGTACGAGCAGTACTTC.